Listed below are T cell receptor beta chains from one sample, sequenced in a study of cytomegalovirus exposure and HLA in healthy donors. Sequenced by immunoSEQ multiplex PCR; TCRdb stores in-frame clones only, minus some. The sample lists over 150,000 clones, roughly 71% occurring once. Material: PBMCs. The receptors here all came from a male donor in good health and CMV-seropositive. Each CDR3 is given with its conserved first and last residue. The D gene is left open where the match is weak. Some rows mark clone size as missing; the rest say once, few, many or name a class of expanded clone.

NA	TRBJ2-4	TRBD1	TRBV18	CASSPPTGETFKNIQYF	TGTGCCAGCTCACCACCGACAGGGGAGACGTTCAAAAACATTCAGTACTTC
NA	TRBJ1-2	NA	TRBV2	CASRLANYGYTF	TGTGCCAGCAGGTTAGCTAACTATGGCTACACCTTC
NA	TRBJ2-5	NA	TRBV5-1	CASSLRQGWQETQYF	TGCGCCAGCAGCTTGCGTCAGGGGTGGCAAGAGACCCAGTACTTC
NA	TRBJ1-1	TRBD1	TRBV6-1	CASSSRGQRSAFF	TGTGCCAGCAGTAGCAGGGGGCAACGATCAGCTTTCTTT
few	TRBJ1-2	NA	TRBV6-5	CASSPLQGKYGYTF	TGTGCCAGCAGCCCTTTGCAGGGGAAATATGGCTACACCTTC
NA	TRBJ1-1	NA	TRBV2	CASSAGSGEAFF	TGTGCCAGCAGTGCCGGGAGCGGTGAAGCTTTCTTT
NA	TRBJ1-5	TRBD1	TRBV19	CASRNRDRGGYSNQPQHF	TGTGCCAGTAGGAATCGGGACAGGGGTGGATATAGCAATCAGCCCCAGCATTTT
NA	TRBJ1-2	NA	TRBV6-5	CASTGGGYGYTF	TGTGCCAGCACTGGGGGGGGCTATGGCTACACCTTC
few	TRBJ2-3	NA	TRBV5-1	CASSLYPDTQYF	TGCGCCAGCAGCTTGTATCCAGATACGCAGTATTTT
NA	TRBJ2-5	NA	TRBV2	CAFLYQETQYF	TGTGCCTTCTTGTATCAAGAGACCCAGTACTTC
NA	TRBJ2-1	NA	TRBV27	CASSLEMEYNEQFF	TGTGCCAGCAGTTTAGAGATGGAGTACAATGAGCAGTTCTTC
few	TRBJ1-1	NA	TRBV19	CATSGTEAFF	TGTGCCACCTCAGGGACTGAAGCTTTCTTT
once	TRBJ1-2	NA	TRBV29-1	CSVHRDNNYGYTF	TGCAGCGTCCACAGGGATAATAACTATGGCTACACCTTC
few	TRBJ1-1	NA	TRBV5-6	CASSLVSEAFF	TGTGCCAGCAGCTTGGTATCTGAAGCTTTCTTT
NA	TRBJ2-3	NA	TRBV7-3	CASSISPGDTQYF	TGTGCCAGCAGCATCTCGCCCGGAGATACGCAGTATTTT
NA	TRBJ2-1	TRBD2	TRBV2	CASSLRGLERNEQFF	TGTGCCAGCAGCCTAAGGGGACTAGAAAGAAATGAGCAGTTCTTC
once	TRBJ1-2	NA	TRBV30	CAWSARINYGYTF	TGTGCCTGGAGTGCCCGTATTAACTATGGCTACACCTTC
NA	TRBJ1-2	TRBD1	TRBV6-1	CASSPDRASINGYTF	TGTGCCAGCAGCCCCGACAGGGCTTCGATTAATGGCTACACCTTC
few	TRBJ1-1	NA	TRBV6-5	CASKRGLYTEAFF	TGTGCCAGCAAGAGGGGGTTGTATACTGAAGCTTTCTTT
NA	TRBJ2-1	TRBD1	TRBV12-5	CASGTGQGSYNEQFF	TGTGCTAGTGGTACGGGACAGGGATCCTACAATGAGCAGTTCTTC
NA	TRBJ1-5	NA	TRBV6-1	CASSHRVNQPQHF	TGTGCCAGCAGTCACAGGGTAAATCAGCCCCAGCATTTT
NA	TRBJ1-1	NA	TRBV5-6	CASSLYTMNTEAFF	TGTGCCAGCAGCTTGTACACCATGAACACTGAAGCTTTCTTT
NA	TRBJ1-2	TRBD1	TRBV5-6	CASSLQGAVGNYGYTF	TGTGCCAGCAGCTTGCAGGGGGCGGTGGGCAACTATGGCTACACCTTC
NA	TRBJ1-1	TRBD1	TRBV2	CASSRDSVNTEAFF	TGTGCCAGCAGTAGGGACAGCGTGAACACTGAAGCTTTCTTT
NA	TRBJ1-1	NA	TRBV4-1	CASSQGGDSNTEAFF	TGCGCCAGCAGCCAGGGGGGGGACTCGAACACTGAAGCTTTCTTT
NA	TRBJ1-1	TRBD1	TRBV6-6	CASSSDRAGTEAFF	TGTGCCAGTTCCTCGGACAGGGCGGGCACTGAAGCTTTCTTT
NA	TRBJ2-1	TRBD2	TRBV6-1	CASSLAGEFYNEQFF	TGTGCCAGCAGCCTAGCGGGGGAGTTCTACAATGAGCAGTTCTTC
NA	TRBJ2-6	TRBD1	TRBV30	CSLGQGASSGANVLTF	TGTTCACTTGGACAGGGGGCTAGCTCTGGGGCCAACGTCCTGACTTTC